This TCR beta chain was documented in a study of blood T cell repertoires in COVID-19. Study background: Samples of COVID-19 (acute and convalescent) were obtained from the United States, Italy and Spain.

The germline gives CDR1 SGDLS, CDR2 YYNGEE. The CDR3 has 15 amino acids. V shed 3 bases, J shed 4 bases, and the junction held 7 bases outside the gene matches. Seattle researchers signed up patients amid active infection and tracked them longitudinally. TCRdb's copy holds only in-frame clones and misses some; the assay was immunoSEQ multiplex PCR. Of about 300,000 clones in the sample, approximately 89% were seen once. The chain couples TRBV9 to TRBJ1-2, with 9 bases matching TRBD1. The sequence was collected from a woman aged 25-40 years with COVID-19, enrolled during active disease. The sample comprised peripheral blood. The CDR3 sequence: CASSDFPGQGYGYTF. In DNA, the CDR3 is TGTGCCAGCAGCGACTTCCCGGGACAGGGCTATGGCTACACCTTC.